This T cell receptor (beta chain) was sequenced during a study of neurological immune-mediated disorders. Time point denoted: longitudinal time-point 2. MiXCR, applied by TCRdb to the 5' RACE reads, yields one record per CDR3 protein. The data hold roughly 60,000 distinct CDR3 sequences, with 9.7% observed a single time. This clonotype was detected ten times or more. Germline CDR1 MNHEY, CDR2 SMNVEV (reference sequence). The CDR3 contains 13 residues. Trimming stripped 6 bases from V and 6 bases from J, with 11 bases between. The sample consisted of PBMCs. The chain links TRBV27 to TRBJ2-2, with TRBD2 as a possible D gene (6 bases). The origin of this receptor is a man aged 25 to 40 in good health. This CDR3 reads CASRLGLAGELFF. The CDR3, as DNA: TGTGCCAGCAGGCTGGGACTTGCCGGGGAGCTGTTTTTT.